The 2 T cell receptor beta chains reported below all come from one sample, sequenced in a study of vaccination effects on CD4 cells after COVID-19 (dated by TCRdb to between 2021 and 2022). These TCRs' antigens remain unknown. Library construction relied on the immunoSEQ multiplex PCR assay. TCRdb provides this immuneACCESS table in a form limited to in-frame rearrangements. Some clones are lacking; in checked studies, under half of them reflect an unresolved V gene, and why the rest are absent is not known. For this sample the table gives 55,000 or so clones, of which around 70% were detected only once. Of the sample, about a sixth is held by the ten largest clones. In the ViraFEST assay, PBMC were stimulated with viral peptide pools, and antigen-specific CD4+ T cell clonotypes were then identified by expansion using TCR sequencing. After around eleven days of culture, CD4+ T cells were isolated with the EasySep CD4+ T cell isolation kit. The absence of prior SARS-CoV-2 infection in healthy vaccine recipients was confirmed by negative nucleocapsid antibodies before and after vaccination.

This material consisted of CD4+ T cells from PBMCs cultured with SARS-CoV-2 spike peptides, taken before COVID-19 vaccination. This sample's cell subset or site label indicates: SARS-CoV-2 spike overlapping peptide pool stimulation. The receptors here all came from a human donor who received a COVID-19 vaccine.

This clone was seen a few times. This chain links TRBV28 with TRBJ1-2; the D gene is possibly TRBD1 (5 bases). Germline V gene sequence: CDR1 MDHEN, CDR2 SYDVKM. CDR3 length: 16 residues. V was pared by 1 base and J by 4 bases, with 16 bases between. The CDR3 region has the DNA TGTGCCAGCAGTTTATTGTCTACGGCAGGGATCTATGGCTACACCTTC. This sequence encodes CASSLLSTAGIYGYTF.

The chain links TRBV10-3 to TRBJ1-6; weak D call: TRBD1 (5 bases). Per the germline V gene, CDR1 is ENHRY and CDR2 is SYGVKD. This CDR3 comprises 16 residues. The ends were cut back, 3 bases at V and 0 bases at J, with 9 bases in the middle. CDR3 sequence (DNA): TGTGCCATCAGTGACCCAGGGAGCTCCTATAATTCACCCCTCCACTTT. Residues: CAISDPGSSYNSPLHF.